Shown below are 12 T cell receptor beta chains from a single sample sequenced in a study of blood T cells in healthy people across ages. A second PCR of roughly 6 to 12 cycles used a sample-barcoded 5' primer and a J-beta primer mix. MiXCR, applied by TCRdb to the 5' RACE reads, yields one record per CDR3 protein. This sample has approximately 320,000 distinct CDR3 sequences, with around 29% found just once. The sequencing sample was made of blood. All receptors derive from a woman aged 70-85 years in good health.

This clonotype was counted only a few times. The chain has TRBV20-1 and TRBJ2-6, with TRBD1 matching 7 bases. The CDR3 is 14 residues long. The J segment lost 3 bases and the V segment lost 5 bases, leaving 4 bases of the junction unmatched. Germline V gives CDR1 DFQATT, CDR2 SNEGSKA (reference sequence). The CDR3 nucleotides read TGCAGTGCTCCGTGGACAGGTGGGGCCAACGTCCTGACTTTC. This codes for CSAPWTGGANVLTF.

CDR3 region: CASRRDRGESPLHF. The CDR3 nucleotides are TGCGCCAGCAGACGAGACAGGGGTGAATCACCCCTCCACTTT. The rearrangement uses TRBV5-1 and TRBJ1-6, with 8 bases aligning to TRBD1. The CDR3 totals 14 residues. J was trimmed by 10 bases and V by 5 bases; bases with no gene match: 8. Germline CDR1 is SGHRS and CDR2 is YFSETQ.

V gene TRBV18 combines with J gene TRBJ1-5; tentative D call: TRBD1 (5 bases). The CDR3 consists of 13 residues. The ends were cut back, 3 bases at V and 7 bases at J, with 10 bases in the middle. Germline CDR1 and CDR2: KGHSH and LQKENI. CDR3 nucleotide sequence: TGTGCCAGCTCACCTCAAAGGGACCAGCCCCAGCATTTT. This sequence encodes CASSPQRDQPQHF.

The chain has TRBV6-5 and TRBJ1-5, with 8 bases fitting TRBD1. Germline lookup yields CDR1 MNHEY and CDR2 SVGAGI. The CDR3 totals 16 residues. The ends lost 4 bases at V and 2 bases at J; junction bases unmatched: 7. The CDR3 DNA follows: TGTGCCAGCAGTTTTCAGGGGGCGGCAGGCAATCAGCCCCAGCATTTT. Amino acid sequence: CASSFQGAAGNQPQHF.

This clonotype was found a few times. V is TRBV7-3 and J is TRBJ2-7; 12 positions match TRBD2. This CDR3 is 14 amino acids long. CDR1 is SGHTA and CDR2 is FQGTGA in the germline V gene. After removal of 4 bases from V and 6 bases from J, the junction contained 4 bases not matched to a gene. CDR3 in DNA: TGTGCCAGCAGCTCAGGACTAGCGGGATCCGAGCAGTACTTC. Residues: CASSSGLAGSEQYF.

In its sample, this clonotype was seen a few times. The J gene is TRBJ2-7, the V gene TRBV5-1; TRBD2 matches at 13 bases. Germline lookup yields CDR1 SGHRS and CDR2 YFSETQ. J was trimmed by 6 bases and V by 4 bases; bases with no gene match: 19. CDR3 length: 19 residues. Written as DNA, the CDR3 is TGCGCCAGCAGCCTGGGAGTGGGACTAGCGGGATCGGCGATGAGCGAGCAGTACTTC. This encodes CASSLGVGLAGSAMSEQYF.

This clonotype turned up a few times. The V gene is TRBV7-3, the J gene TRBJ2-3, with 13 bases fitting TRBD2. This CDR3 spans 16 amino acids. Germline trimming cut 4 bases from V and 5 bases from J; bases unmatched to any gene: 6. Germline V gene data show CDR1 as SGHTA and CDR2 as FQGTGA. In DNA, the CDR3 is TGTGCCAGCAGCTACACTAGCGGGAGGGCCTTAGATACGCAGTATTTT. Protein: CASSYTSGRALDTQYF. The complete variable domain, with remaining parts taken from reference TRBV7-3 and TRBJ2-3, reads GAGVSQTPSNKVTEKGKYVELRCDPISGHTALYWYRQSLGQGPEFLIYFQGTGAADDSGLPNDRFFAVRPEGSVSTLKIQRTERGDSAVYLCASSYTSGRALDTQYFGPGTRLTVL.

There are a few counts of this clonotype. CDR3 amino acids: CASSRSPQSQGGYTF. The DNA for the CDR3 is TGTGCCAGCAGCCGGTCACCCCAATCCCAGGGTGGCTACACCTTC. This sequence joins TRBV3-1 and TRBJ1-2, with TRBD1 as a possible D gene (5 bases). There are 15 residues in the CDR3. Trimming removed 4 bases from V and 7 bases from J, with 19 bases in between. Germline CDR1 is LGHDT and CDR2 is YNNKEL (reference sequence).

The chain carries TRBV28 and TRBJ2-1; TRBD1 matches at 8 bases. The J segment lost 4 bases and the V segment lost 4 bases, leaving 6 bases of the junction unmatched. Germline V gene data show CDR1 as MDHEN and CDR2 as SYDVKM. CDR3 length: 15 residues. CDR3: CASSSSGTGYNEQFF. The CDR3 DNA follows: TGTGCCAGCAGTTCCTCCGGGACAGGTTACAATGAGCAGTTCTTC.

This rearrangement joins TRBV29-1 to TRBJ2-3, with 8 bases matching TRBD1. Germline-derived CDR1 and CDR2 are SQVTM and ANQGSEA. The ends lost 0 bases at V and 11 bases at J; junction bases unmatched: 7. The CDR3 is 13 amino acids. This CDR3 reads CSVEDRVGTGQYF. The CDR3 DNA reads TGCAGCGTTGAAGATCGGGTAGGGACAGGGCAGTATTTT.

This clonotype was recorded a few times. This rearrangement joins TRBV9 to TRBJ1-1; the D gene is possibly TRBD1 (5 bases). The CDR3 totals 15 residues. Deletions cut 4 bases from V and 1 base from J, with 14 bases between. Germline V lookup: CDR1 SGDLS, CDR2 YYNGEE. As DNA, the CDR3 is TGTGCCAGCAGCCCACAGGATCGGGGGAACACTGAAGCTTTCTTT. Residues: CASSPQDRGNTEAFF.

The chain links TRBV5-5 to TRBJ1-5, with D unclear. V was cut by 5 bases and J by 6 bases, with 12 bases left in between. Per germline, CDR1 SGHKS and CDR2 YYEKEE (reference sequence). The CDR3 totals 13 residues. The CDR3 here is CASSARGGQPQHF. The CDR3 bases are TGTGCCAGCAGTGCCCGGGGAGGTCAGCCCCAGCATTTT.